The 6 T cell receptor beta chains reported below all come from one sample, sequenced in a study of monozygotic twins with cystic fibrosis. Assay used: immunoSEQ multiplex PCR; TCRdb lists only in-frame clones, some missing. The repertoire holds some 21,000 clones, with 75% to 95% as singletons. Sequencing input: blood. The receptors stem from a girl aged 2-10 years with cystic fibrosis.

The V gene is TRBV18, the J gene TRBJ2-3; 9 bases match TRBD2. Germline CDR1 reads KGHSH; CDR2 reads LQKENI. The CDR3 runs to 17 residues. V was clipped by 2 bases and J by 4 bases; unmatched bases: 10. This chain's CDR3 is CASSPGLRGRAPDTQYF. The CDR3 DNA sequence: TGTGCCAGCTCACCAGGTTTACGCGGGAGGGCCCCAGATACGCAGTATTTT.

This sequence joins TRBV14 and TRBJ2-1; D unresolved. V was pared by 6 bases and J by 6 bases, with 12 bases between. Germline-derived CDR1 and CDR2 are SGHDN and FVKESK. The CDR3 loop spans 13 amino acids. The CDR3 protein is CASSPGSFNEQFF. The CDR3 DNA reads as TGTGCCAGCAGTCCGGGTAGCTTCAATGAGCAGTTCTTC. Combining the CDR3 with reference TRBV14 and TRBJ2-1 gives the whole variable domain EAGVTQFPSHSVIEKGQTVTLRCDPISGHDNLYWYRRVMGKEIKFLLHFVKESKQDESGMPNNRFLAERTGGTYSTLKVQPAELEDSGVYFCASSPGSFNEQFFGPGTRLTVL.

The gene calls are TRBV7-9 and TRBJ2-7; possibly TRBD2 for D (6 bases). Germline assignment: CDR1 SEHNR and CDR2 FQNEAQ (reference sequence). The CDR3 has 16 amino acids. V was cut by 2 bases and J by 2 bases, with 16 bases left in between. CDR3 amino acids: CASSLIQGGHPYEQYF. The CDR3 DNA follows: TGTGCCAGCAGCTTAATCCAGGGAGGACATCCCTACGAGCAGTACTTC.

The chain combines TRBV6-5 with TRBJ2-3; a weak D match, TRBD1 (6 bases). V lost 0 bases and J lost 0, with 10 bases in between. The CDR3 runs to 16 residues. From germline, CDR1 is MNHEY and CDR2 SVGAGI. This CDR3 is CASSYSPGASTDTQYF. In DNA, the CDR3 is TGTGCCAGCAGTTACTCCCCAGGGGCTAGCACAGATACGCAGTATTTT.

The chain has TRBV5-5 and TRBJ1-5, with D perhaps TRBD1 (6 bases). The CDR3 extends over 13 amino acids. Germline assignment: CDR1 SGHKS and CDR2 YYEKEE (reference sequence). V shed 4 bases and J shed 6 bases, with 11 bases lying between them. The CDR3 DNA reads TGTGCCAGCAGCGGGGGCGGCGTTCAGCCCCAGCATTTT. This codes for CASSGGGVQPQHF.

The V call is TRBV5-5, the J call TRBJ1-3; D uncertain. The CDR3 runs 14 residues. V dropped 1 base and J dropped 2 bases, with 7 bases sitting between them. CDR1 and CDR2 (germline): SGHKS, YYEKEE (reference sequence). Here the CDR3 reads CASSLWEAGNTIYF. CDR3 DNA sequence: TGTGCCAGCAGCTTGTGGGAAGCTGGAAACACCATATATTTT.